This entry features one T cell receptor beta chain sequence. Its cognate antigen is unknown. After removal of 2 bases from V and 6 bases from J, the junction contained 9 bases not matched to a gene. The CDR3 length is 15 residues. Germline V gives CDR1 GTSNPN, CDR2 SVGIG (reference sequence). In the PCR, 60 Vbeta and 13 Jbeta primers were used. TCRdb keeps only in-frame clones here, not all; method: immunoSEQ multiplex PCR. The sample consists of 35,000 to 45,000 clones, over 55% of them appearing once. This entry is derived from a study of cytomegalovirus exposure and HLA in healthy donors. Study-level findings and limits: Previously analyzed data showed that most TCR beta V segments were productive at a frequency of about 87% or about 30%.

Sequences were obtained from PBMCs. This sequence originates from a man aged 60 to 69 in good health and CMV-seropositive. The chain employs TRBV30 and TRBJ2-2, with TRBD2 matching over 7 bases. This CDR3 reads CAWSKSRGRPGELFF. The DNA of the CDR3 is TGTGCCTGGAGTAAAAGCCGCGGGAGACCCGGGGAGCTGTTTTTT.